This TCR beta chain was sequenced for a study of blood T cells in healthy people across ages. Study results and caveats: Researchers deemed the diversity estimates from one million T cells underestimates. The percentage of naive T cells correlated strongly with TCR beta diversity. Among T cells, TCR beta diversity per million cells dropped roughly linearly as age rose.

Together with a sample-barcoded 5' primer, a J-beta primer mix was included in a second PCR lasting roughly 6 to 12 cycles. Each CDR3 protein is one row after TCRdb ran MiXCR on the 5' RACE reads. The sample records under 1,000,000 distinct CDR3 sequences, around half being singletons. In germline, CDR1 is SGHRS, CDR2 YFSETQ. This CDR3 has 15 amino acids. The V gene lost 4 bases and the J gene lost 1 base, with 14 bases spanning the gap. Researchers isolated at least 6.5 million PBMCs per sample. This clonotype was picked up one time. Its specificity is unknown. The V gene is TRBV5-1, the J gene TRBJ2-5, with D tentatively TRBD1 (6 bases). Sequencing input: blood. The sequence derives from a man at least 80 years old in good health. The CDR3 sequence is CASSTQGQFQETQYF. The CDR3 DNA reads TGCGCCAGCAGCACACAAGGACAGTTCCAAGAGACCCAGTACTTC.